Below are 5 T cell receptor beta chains sequenced from a single sample in a study of metastatic and nonmetastatic thyroid tumors. Among the patients, none had received any treatment before thyroid surgery. From the PCR reads, TCRdb re-called clones with MiXCR. The profile shows some 37,000 clones, less than 25% of them singletons. Material: blood. The receptor source for this set is a female donor with papillary thyroid cancer or a benign thyroid nodule (not recorded which). Some clones in this sample may be carry-over from other donors' samples.

Details on this clone: In the same sample, other DNA sequences code for this CDR3. The chain has TRBV5-1 and TRBJ2-6; the match to TRBD2 covers 7 bases. The CDR3 is made up of 16 amino acids. V lost 0 bases to trimming and J lost 2 bases; unmatched junction nucleotides: 2. The V gene's germline CDR1 is SGHRS and CDR2 YFSETQ. The CDR3 sequence is CASSLDAGAGANVLTF. DNA for the CDR3: TGCGCCAGCAGCTTGGACGCGGGGGCTGGGGCCAACGTCCTGACTTTC.

This clone was counted many times. The chain is built from TRBV20-1 and TRBJ1-1, with TRBD1 matching 8 bases. Trimming took 5 bases from V and 2 from J; bases not matched to a gene: 4. The CDR3 consists of 13 residues. Germline-derived CDR1 and CDR2 are DFQATT and SNEGSKA (reference sequence). The CDR3 sequence is CSAAGQGNTEAFF. The CDR3 DNA follows: TGCAGTGCTGCTGGACAGGGAAACACTGAAGCTTTCTTT.

This clone was seen at least ten times. The gene calls are TRBV30 and TRBJ1-1, with 7 bases that match TRBD1. This CDR3 comprises 12 residues. Unmatched junction bases numbered 7, after V lost 8 bases and J lost 4 bases. Germline CDR1 GTSNPN, CDR2 SVGIG (reference sequence). CDR3 loop: CARARQGTEAFF. The DNA for the CDR3 is TGTGCCCGAGCCCGACAGGGCACTGAAGCTTTCTTT.

About this clone itself: The junction and the germline gene differ at one end; a read error may be behind it. This sequence joins TRBV7-7 and TRBJ2-5; 12 positions match TRBD2. Germline V lookup: CDR1 SSHAT, CDR2 FNYEAQ (reference sequence). The CDR3 sequence is 15 residues long. For the CDR3, the DNA is TGTGCTAGAAGCTCACTAGCGGGAGGCCAAGAGACACAGTACTTC. Encoded protein: CARSSLAGGQETQYF.

This chain uses TRBV20-1 with TRBJ2-7; 9 positions match TRBD2. The length of the CDR3 is 13 residues. Per germline, CDR1 DFQATT and CDR2 SNEGSKA (reference sequence). The ends lost 3 bases at V and 7 bases at J; junction bases unmatched: 7. CDR3 sequence (DNA): TGCAGTGCTAGTGGCGGACTAGCGATAGAGCAGTACTTC. It translates to CSASGGLAIEQYF.